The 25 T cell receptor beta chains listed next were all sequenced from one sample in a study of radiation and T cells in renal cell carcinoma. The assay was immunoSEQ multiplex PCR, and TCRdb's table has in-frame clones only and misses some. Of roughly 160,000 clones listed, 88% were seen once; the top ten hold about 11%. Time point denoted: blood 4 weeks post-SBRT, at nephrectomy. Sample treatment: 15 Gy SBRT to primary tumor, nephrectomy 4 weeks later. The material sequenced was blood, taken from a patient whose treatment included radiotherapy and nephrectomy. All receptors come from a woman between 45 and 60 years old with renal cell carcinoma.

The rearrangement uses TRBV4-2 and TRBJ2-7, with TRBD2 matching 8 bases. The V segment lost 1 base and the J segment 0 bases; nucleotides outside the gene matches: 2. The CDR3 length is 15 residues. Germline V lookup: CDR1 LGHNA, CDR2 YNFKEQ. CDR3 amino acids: CASSQAGGDSYEQYF. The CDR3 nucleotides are TGTGCCAGCAGCCAAGCGGGGGGGGACTCCTACGAGCAGTACTTC.

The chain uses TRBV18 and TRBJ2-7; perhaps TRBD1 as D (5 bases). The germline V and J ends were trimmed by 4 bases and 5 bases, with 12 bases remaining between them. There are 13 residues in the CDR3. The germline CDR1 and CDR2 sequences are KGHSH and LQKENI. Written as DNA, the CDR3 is TGTGCCAGCTCACAATCCCGACAGAACGAGCAGTACTTC. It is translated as CASSQSRQNEQYF.

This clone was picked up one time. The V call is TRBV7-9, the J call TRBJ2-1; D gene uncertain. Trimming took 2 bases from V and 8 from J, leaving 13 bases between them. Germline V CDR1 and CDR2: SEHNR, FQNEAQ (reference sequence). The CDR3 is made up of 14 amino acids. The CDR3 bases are TGTGCCAGCAGCTTATGGTTTGGTGCCGATGAGCAGTTCTTC. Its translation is CASSLWFGADEQFF.

The CDR3 DNA is TGTGCCAGCAAGGGCTTTAATTCACCCCTCCACTTT. Residues: CASKGFNSPLHF. V and J are TRBV7-6 and TRBJ1-6; D is unclear. V lost 7 bases and J lost 6, with 7 bases in between. The CDR3 has 12 amino acids. CDR1 is SGHVS, CDR2 FNYEAQ, per germline.

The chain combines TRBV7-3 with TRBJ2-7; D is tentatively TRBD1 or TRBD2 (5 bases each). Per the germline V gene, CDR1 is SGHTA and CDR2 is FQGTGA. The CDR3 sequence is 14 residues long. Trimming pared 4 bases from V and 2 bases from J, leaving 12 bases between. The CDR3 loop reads CASSSDPGPYEQYF. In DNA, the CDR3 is TGTGCCAGCAGCTCCGACCCGGGGCCCTACGAGCAGTACTTC.

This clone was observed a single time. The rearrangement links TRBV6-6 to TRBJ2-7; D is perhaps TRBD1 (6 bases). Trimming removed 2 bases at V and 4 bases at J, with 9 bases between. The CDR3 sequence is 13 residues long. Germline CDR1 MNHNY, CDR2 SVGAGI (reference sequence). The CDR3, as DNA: TGTGCCAGCAGTTACGGGGACACATACGAGCAGTACTTC. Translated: CASSYGDTYEQYF.

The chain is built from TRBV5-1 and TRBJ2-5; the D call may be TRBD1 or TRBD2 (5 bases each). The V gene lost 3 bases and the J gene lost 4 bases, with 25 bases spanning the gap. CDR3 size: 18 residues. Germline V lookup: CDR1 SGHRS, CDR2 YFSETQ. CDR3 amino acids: CASSYGGLGREPGETQYF. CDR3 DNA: TGCGCCAGCAGCTATGGGGGTCTGGGCAGGGAGCCTGGAGAGACCCAGTACTTC. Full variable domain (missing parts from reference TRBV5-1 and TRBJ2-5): KAGVTQTPRYLIKTRGQQVTLSCSPISGHRSVSWYQQTPGQGLQFLFEYFSETQRNKGNFPGRFSGRQFSNSRSEMNVSTLELGDSALYLCASSYGGLGREPGETQYFGPGTRLLVL.

In nucleotides, the CDR3 is TGTGCCAGCAGCTTGTTCGCCAGGGATCATGGCTACACCTTC. Residues: CASSLFARDHGYTF. V gene TRBV5-4 combines with J gene TRBJ1-2; perhaps TRBD1 as D (5 bases). Germline assignment: CDR1 SGHNT and CDR2 YYREEE (reference sequence). The CDR3 contains 14 residues. V was trimmed by 1 base and J by 6 bases, leaving 13 bases between them.

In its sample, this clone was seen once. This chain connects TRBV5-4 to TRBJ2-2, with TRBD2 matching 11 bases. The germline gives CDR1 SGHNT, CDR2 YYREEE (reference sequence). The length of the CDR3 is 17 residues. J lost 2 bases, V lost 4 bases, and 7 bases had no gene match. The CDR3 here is CASSRGTSGGNTGELFF. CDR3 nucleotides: TGTGCCAGCAGCCGCGGGACTAGCGGAGGAAACACCGGGGAGCTGTTTTTT.

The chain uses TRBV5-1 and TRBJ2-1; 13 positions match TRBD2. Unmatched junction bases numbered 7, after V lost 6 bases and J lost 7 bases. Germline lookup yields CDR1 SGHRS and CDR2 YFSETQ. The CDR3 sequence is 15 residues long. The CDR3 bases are TGCGCCAGCACCCGGACTAGCGGGGGCTGGAATGAGCAGTTCTTC. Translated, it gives CASTRTSGGWNEQFF.

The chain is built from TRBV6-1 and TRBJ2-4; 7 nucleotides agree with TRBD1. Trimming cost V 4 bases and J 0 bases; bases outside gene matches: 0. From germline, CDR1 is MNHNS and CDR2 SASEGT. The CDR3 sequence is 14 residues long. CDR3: CASSGQGAKNIQYF. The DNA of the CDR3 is TGTGCCAGCAGTGGACAGGGAGCCAAAAACATTCAGTACTTC.

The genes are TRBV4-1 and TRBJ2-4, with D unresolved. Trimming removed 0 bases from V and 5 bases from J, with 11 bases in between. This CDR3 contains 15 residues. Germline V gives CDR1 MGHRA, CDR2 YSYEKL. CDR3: CASSQDRGPENIQYF. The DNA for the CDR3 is TGCGCCAGCAGCCAAGATCGTGGGCCCGAAAACATTCAGTACTTC.

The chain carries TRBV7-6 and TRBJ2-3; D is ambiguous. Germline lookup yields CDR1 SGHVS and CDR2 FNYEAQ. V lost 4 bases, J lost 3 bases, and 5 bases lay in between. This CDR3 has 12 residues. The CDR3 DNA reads TGTGCCAGCAGCTCAACTACAGATACGCAGTATTTT. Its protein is CASSSTTDTQYF.

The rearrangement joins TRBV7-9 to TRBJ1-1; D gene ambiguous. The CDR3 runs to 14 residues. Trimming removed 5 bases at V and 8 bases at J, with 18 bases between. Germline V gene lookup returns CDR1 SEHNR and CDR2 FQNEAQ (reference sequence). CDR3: CASSTNSRELEAFF. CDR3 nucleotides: TGTGCCAGCAGCACTAACAGCCGAGAACTGGAAGCTTTCTTT.

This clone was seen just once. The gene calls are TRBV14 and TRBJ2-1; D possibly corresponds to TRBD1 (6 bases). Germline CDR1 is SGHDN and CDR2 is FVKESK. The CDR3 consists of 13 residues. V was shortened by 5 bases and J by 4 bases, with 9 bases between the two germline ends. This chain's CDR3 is CASSYGQYNEQFF. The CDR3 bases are TGTGCCAGCAGCTACGGACAGTACAATGAGCAGTTCTTC.

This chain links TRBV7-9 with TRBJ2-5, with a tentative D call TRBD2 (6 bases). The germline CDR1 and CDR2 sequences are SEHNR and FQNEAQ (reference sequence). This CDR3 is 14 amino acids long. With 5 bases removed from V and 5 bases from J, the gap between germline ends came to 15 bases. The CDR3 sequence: CASSPGLDAETQYF. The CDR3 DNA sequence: TGTGCCAGCAGCCCGGGACTGGACGCGGAGACCCAGTACTTC.

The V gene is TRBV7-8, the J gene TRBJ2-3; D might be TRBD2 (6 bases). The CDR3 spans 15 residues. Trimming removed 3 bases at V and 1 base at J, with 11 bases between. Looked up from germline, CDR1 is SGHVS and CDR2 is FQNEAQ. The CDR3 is CASSFQPGGTDTQYF. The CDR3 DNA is TGTGCCAGCAGCTTTCAACCGGGGGGCACAGATACGCAGTATTTT.

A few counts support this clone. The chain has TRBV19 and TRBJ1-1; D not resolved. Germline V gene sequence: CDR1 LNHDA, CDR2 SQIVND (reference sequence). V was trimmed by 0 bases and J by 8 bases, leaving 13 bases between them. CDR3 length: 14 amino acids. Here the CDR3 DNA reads TGTGCCAGTAGTATAGATCCCGTAGGCTCCGAAGCTTTCTTT. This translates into CASSIDPVGSEAFF. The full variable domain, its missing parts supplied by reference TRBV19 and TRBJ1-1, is DGGITQSPKYLFRKEGQNVTLSCEQNLNHDAMYWYRQDPGQGLRLIYYSQIVNDFQKGDIAEGYSVSREKKESFPLTVTSAQKNPTAFYLCASSIDPVGSEAFFGQGTRLTVV.

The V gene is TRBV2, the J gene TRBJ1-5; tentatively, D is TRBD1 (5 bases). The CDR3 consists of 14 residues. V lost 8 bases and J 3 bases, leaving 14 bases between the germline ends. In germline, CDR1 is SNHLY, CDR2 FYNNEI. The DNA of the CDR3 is TGTGCCAGCGCAGACAGTATCGCCAATCAGCCCCAGCATTTT. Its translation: CASADSIANQPQHF.

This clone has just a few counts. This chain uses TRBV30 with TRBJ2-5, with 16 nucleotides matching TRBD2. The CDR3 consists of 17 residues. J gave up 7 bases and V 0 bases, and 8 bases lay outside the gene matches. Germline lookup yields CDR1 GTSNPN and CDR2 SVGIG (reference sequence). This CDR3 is CAWSVGTSGGAEVTQYF. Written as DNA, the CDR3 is TGTGCCTGGAGTGTAGGGACTAGCGGGGGGGCGGAGGTGACCCAGTACTTC.

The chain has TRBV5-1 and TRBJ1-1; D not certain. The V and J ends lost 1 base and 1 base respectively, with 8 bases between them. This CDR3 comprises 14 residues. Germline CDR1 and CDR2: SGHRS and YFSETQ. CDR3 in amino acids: CASSLPPANTEAFF. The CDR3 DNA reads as TGCGCCAGCAGCTTGCCTCCTGCGAACACTGAAGCTTTCTTT.

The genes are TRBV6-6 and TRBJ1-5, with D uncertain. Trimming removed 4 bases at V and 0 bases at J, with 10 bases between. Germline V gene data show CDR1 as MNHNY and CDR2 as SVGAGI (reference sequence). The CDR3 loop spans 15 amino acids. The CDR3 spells CASSSDGYSNQPQHF. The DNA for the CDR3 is TGTGCCAGCAGTTCCGACGGGTATAGCAATCAGCCCCAGCATTTT.

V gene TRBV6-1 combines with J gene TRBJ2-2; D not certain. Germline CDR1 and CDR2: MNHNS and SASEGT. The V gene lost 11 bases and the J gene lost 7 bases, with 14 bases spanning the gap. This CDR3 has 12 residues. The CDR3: CAGSEMVGELFF. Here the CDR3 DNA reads TGTGCCGGGTCTGAAATGGTCGGGGAGCTGTTTTTT.

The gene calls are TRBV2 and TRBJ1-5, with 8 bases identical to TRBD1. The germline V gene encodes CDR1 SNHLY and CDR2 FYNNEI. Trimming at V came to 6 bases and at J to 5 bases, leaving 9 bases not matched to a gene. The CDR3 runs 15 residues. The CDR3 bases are TGTGCCAGCAGGGGACAGGCCGGCGGCGATCAGCCCCAGCATTTT. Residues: CASRGQAGGDQPQHF.

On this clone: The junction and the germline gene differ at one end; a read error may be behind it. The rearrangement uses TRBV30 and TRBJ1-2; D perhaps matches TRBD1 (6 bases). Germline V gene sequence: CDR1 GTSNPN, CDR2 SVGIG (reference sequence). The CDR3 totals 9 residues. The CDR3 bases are TGTGCCGGGGGACATCGGGAAAGCTTC. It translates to CAGGHRESF.